The next 12 T cell receptor beta chains were all read from a single sample in a study of T cell responses to AZD1222 COVID-19 vaccine. Assay: immunoSEQ multiplex PCR; the TCRdb copy retains only in-frame clones and omits some. Among roughly 120,000 clones listed, nearly 90% were seen once. Sequenced here: peripheral blood, sampled on day 0 of AZD1222 vaccination. The receptors come from an adult in good health.

This clone was detected once. The chain links TRBV19 to TRBJ2-1; 9 bases map to TRBD1. CDR1 and CDR2 (germline): LNHDA, SQIVND (reference sequence). The CDR3 sequence is 17 residues long. V lost 6 bases and J lost 4; bases outside the gene matches: 13. The chain's CDR3 is CASRNTPGTGPYNEQFF. CDR3 nucleotide sequence: TGTGCCAGTAGAAACACCCCCGGGACAGGGCCTTACAATGAGCAGTTCTTC.

J is TRBJ1-4 and V is TRBV28; D is unresolved. CDR1 and CDR2 (germline): MDHEN, SYDVKM. The ends were cut back, 3 bases at V and 8 bases at J, with 7 bases in the middle. The CDR3 extends over 12 amino acids. DNA for the CDR3: TGTGCCAGCAGTTTTGTGGGAGAAAAACTGTTTTTT. It encodes CASSFVGEKLFF.

The chain links TRBV21-1 to TRBJ2-3; whether TRBD2, the table's D call, matches the DNA was not checked. TRBV21-1 is designated a pseudogene. The CDR3 contains 18 residues. CDR3 DNA sequence: TGTGCCAGCAGCGCCTTGCTTGGCCGGGAGGTCTGCACAGATACGCAGTATTTT. It encodes CASSALLGREVCTDTQYF.

V is TRBV28 and J is TRBJ2-6; 8 bases map to TRBD1. V shed 7 bases and J 4 bases; nucleotides not matched to a gene: 12. Germline V gives CDR1 MDHEN, CDR2 SYDVKM. This CDR3 has 17 amino acids. The CDR3 DNA reads TGTGCCAGCAATAGCCCGGACAGGGAGGCAGGGGCCAACGTCCTGACTTTC. Translation gives CASNSPDREAGANVLTF. The entire variable domain, with the rest obtained from reference TRBV28 and TRBJ2-6, is as follows: DVKVTQSSRYLVKRTGEKVFLECVQDMDHENMFWYRQDPGLGLRLIYFSYDVKMKEKGDIPEGYSVSREKKERFSLILESASTNQTSMYLCASNSPDREAGANVLTFGAGSRLTVL.

This clone was seen a single time. The chain links TRBV7-9 to TRBJ1-2; no reliable D call. Trimming cost V 2 bases and J 4 bases, with 5 bases left between them. The CDR3 sequence is 12 residues long. Germline loops: CDR1 SEHNR, CDR2 FQNEAQ (reference sequence). The CDR3 is CASSLITYGYTF. In DNA form, the CDR3 reads TGTGCCAGCAGCTTAATCACCTATGGCTACACCTTC. Drawing the rest from reference TRBV7-9 and TRBJ1-2, the complete variable domain is DTGVSQNPRHKITKRGQNVTFRCDPISEHNRLYWYRQTLGQGPEFLTYFQNEAQLEKSRLLSDRFSAERPKGSFSTLEIQRTEQGDSAMYLCASSLITYGYTFGSGTRLTVV.

The chain joins TRBV10-3 to TRBJ1-2; 10 bases agree with TRBD1. This CDR3 region has 14 residues. Germline assignment: CDR1 ENHRY and CDR2 SYGVKD. With 3 bases clipped from V and 8 bases from J, the junction kept 6 bases outside the gene matches. The CDR3 loop reads CAISEKGTGDGYTF. CDR3 in DNA: TGTGCCATCAGTGAAAAGGGGACAGGGGACGGCTACACCTTC.

The J gene is TRBJ1-2, the V gene TRBV14; D not certain. The germline V gene encodes CDR1 SGHDN and CDR2 FVKESK. Trimming took 3 bases from V and 0 from J, leaving 8 bases between them. This CDR3 is built from 14 residues. The CDR3 coding sequence is TGTGCCAGCAGCCACGTACGAGCTAACTATGGCTACACCTTC. Translation gives CASSHVRANYGYTF. Full variable domain (remainder filled in from reference TRBV14 and TRBJ1-2): EAGVTQFPSHSVIEKGQTVTLRCDPISGHDNLYWYRRVMGKEIKFLLHFVKESKQDESGMPNNRFLAERTGGTYSTLKVQPAELEDSGVYFCASSHVRANYGYTFGSGTRLTVV.

Only a few counts were recorded for this clone. This chain links TRBV12-3 or TRBV12-4 with TRBJ2-7; D gene uncertain. V was shortened by 2 bases and J by 4 bases, with 9 bases between the two germline ends. CDR3 length equals 13 residues. CDR3: CASSLHSGYEQYF. CDR3 bases: TGTGCCAGCAGTTTACACAGTGGTTACGAGCAGTACTTC.

The genes are TRBV27 and TRBJ2-5, with 12 bases aligning to TRBD1. J gave up 5 bases and V 8 bases, and 9 bases lay outside the gene matches. Germline V gene data show CDR1 as MNHEY and CDR2 as SMNVEV (reference sequence). The CDR3 has 15 residues. CDR3 residues: CASSWGQGALETQYF. The CDR3 bases are TGTGCCAGCTCGTGGGGACAGGGGGCGCTTGAGACCCAGTACTTC.

This clone was found once. The chain links TRBV28 to TRBJ1-6; no clear D gene. Germline loops: CDR1 MDHEN, CDR2 SYDVKM. CDR3 length: 12 amino acids. Deletions cut 3 bases from V and 9 bases from J, with 6 bases between. CDR3 region: CASSFGRSPLHF. DNA for the CDR3: TGTGCCAGCAGTTTTGGCCGTTCACCCCTCCACTTT.

The chain recombines TRBV18 with TRBJ2-1; TRBD1 is a possible D gene (6 bases). Trimming took off 2 bases at V and 6 bases at J, with 23 bases between the two ends. The germline CDR1 and CDR2 sequences are KGHSH and LQKENI. CDR3 size: 18 residues. CDR3 nucleotides: TGTGCCAGCTCACCATGGGACAACGTTCCCATTTTTTCCAATGAGCAGTTCTTC. Translated, it gives CASSPWDNVPIFSNEQFF. The full variable domain, its missing parts supplied by reference TRBV18 and TRBJ2-1, is NAGVMQNPRHLVRRRGQEARLRCSPMKGHSHVYWYRQLPEEGLKFMVYLQKENIIDESGMPKERFSAEFPKEGPSILRIQQVVRGDSAAYFCASSPWDNVPIFSNEQFFGPGTRLTVL.

The genes are TRBV2 and TRBJ1-5, with D possibly matching TRBD1 (6 bases). The V end was cut by 3 bases, the J end by 3 bases, with 15 bases between. There are 16 residues in the CDR3. Germline CDR1 SNHLY, CDR2 FYNNEI. CDR3 loop: CASSDRQAGSNQPQHF. In DNA form, the CDR3 reads TGTGCCAGCAGTGATAGACAGGCTGGTTCCAATCAGCCCCAGCATTTT.